This T cell receptor (beta chain) was observed in a study of blood T cell repertoires in COVID-19 (dated by TCRdb to the early 2020s). With regard to the full study: Collaborator samples came from the United States, Italy and Spain and covered acute and convalescent phases of COVID-19. The prospective study material was composed of cDNA or gDNA derived from T cells, B-cell-depleted T cells, or PBMCs. The repertoires were released in a freely available public database intended as a resource for research on the immune response to SARS-CoV-2. A de-identified subject ID, COVID-19 status, age in years and sex were almost always included in the sample metadata. Samples were obtained from the ongoing ImmuneRACE study (first 160 participants) and from some 1,200 subjects provided by 6 global collaborators. The dataset comprised deeply sampled blood TCRbeta repertoires from subjects exposed to, actively infected with, or recovered from COVID-19. Where available, HLA class I and class II types were taken from metadata supplied by the sample provider and were not determined by assay-based typing. General study outcomes and caveats: The amount of clinical and demographic metadata varied by source and participant and was provided uncurated.

TCRbeta CDR3 regions were amplified from genomic DNA using the immunoSEQ Assay, a bias-controlled multiplex PCR. The authors' pipeline ran thus. The number of nucleated cells in each sample was estimated from the amplification of reference gene primers within the assay. Sequence reads were collapsed and filtered to measure the absolute abundance of every unique TCRbeta CDR3 rearrangement. For each sample, productive Simpson clonality was calculated as the square root of Simpson's diversity index across productive rearrangements. TCRdb took over this immuneACCESS table, retaining in-frame rearrangements with V and J assigned. Such tables are incomplete; in checked studies, under half of the missing clones stem from an unresolved V gene, and the remainder is unexplained. That table gives V, J and clone size, and the DNA gave D and trimming. The sample table shows hundreds of thousands of clones, and approximately 85% are seen once. The ten largest clones add up to approximately 7.5% of the sample.

Based on the germline V gene, the CDR1 and CDR2 sequences are LGHNT and FRNRAP. The CDR3 runs 16 amino acids, cysteine and phenylalanine included. Only the CDR3 region is kept as DNA, spanning 48 bases read in frame from base 1. Relative to germline, V is missing 1 base and J is missing 2 bases, with 4 bases of the junction outside any gene match. Each collaborating institution followed its own protocols to collect whole blood in K2EDTA tubes. For TCRbeta analysis, collaborators shipped samples in one of three forms: frozen whole blood, isolated PBMCs, or DNA extracted from either of those sample types. In its sample, this clone was seen once. The antigen this receptor binds is unknown. No base-level quality is on record; no much larger clone is a single base apart.

The chain links TRBV12-5 with TRBJ1-3, and 8 junction bases match TRBD1. Sequencing was performed on peripheral blood. The clonotype comes from a human donor in a cohort sampled during active COVID-19. The DNA sequence is given as TGTGCTAGTGGTTTGGGAGACAGGGGCACTGGAAACACCATATATTTT. It translates as CASGLGDRGTGNTIYF.